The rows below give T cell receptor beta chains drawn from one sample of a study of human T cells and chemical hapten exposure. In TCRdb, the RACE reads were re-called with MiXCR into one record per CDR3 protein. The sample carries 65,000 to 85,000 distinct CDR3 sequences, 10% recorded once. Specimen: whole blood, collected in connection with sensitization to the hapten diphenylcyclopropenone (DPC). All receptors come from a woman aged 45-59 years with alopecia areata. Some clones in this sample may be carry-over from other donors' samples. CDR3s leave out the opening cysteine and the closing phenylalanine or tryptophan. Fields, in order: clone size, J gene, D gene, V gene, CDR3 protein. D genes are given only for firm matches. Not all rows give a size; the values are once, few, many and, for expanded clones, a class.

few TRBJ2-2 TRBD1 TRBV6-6 ASRTGTGPRGELF
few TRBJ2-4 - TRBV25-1 ASSETGIIQY
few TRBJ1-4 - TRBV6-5 ASSYMVREKLF
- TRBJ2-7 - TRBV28 ASSSFLGSGWS
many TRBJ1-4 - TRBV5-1 ATGDEKLF
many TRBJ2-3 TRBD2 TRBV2 ASSERLAGPDTQY
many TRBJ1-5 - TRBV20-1 SAREEWPDQPQH
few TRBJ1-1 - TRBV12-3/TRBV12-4 ASSLAHGTEAF
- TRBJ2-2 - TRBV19 ASSRGLWLF
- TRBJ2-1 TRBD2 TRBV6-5 ASSYFGTSGRDEQF
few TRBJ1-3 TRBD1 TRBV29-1 SVGTGGGNTIY
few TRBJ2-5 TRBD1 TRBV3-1 ASSRGQGGTQY
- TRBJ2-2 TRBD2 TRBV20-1 SARDAGGQTGELF
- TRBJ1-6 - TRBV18 ASSLGDSQDTLH
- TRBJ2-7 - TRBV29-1 SVEADDEGGQY
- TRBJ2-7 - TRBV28 ASGGYYEQY
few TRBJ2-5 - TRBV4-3 ASSQGTPETQY
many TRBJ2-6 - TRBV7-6 ASSTSGGGPGANVLT
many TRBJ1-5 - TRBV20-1 SARARMGNQPQH
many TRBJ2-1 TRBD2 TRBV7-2 ASSLAPLGLAGGNEQF
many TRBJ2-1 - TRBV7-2 ASSLTLGMWF
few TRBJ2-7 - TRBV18 ASSPLARGVSYEQY
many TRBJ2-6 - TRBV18 ASSPQTSGANVLT
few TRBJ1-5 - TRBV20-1 SARLGQAGQPQH
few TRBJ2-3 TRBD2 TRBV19 ASSIGAGASTDTQY
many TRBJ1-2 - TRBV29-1 SVDIGRGFSGYT
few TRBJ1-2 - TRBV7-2 ASSLAPLGGSSTYGYT
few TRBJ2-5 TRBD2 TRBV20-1 SASGPLAGEGETQY
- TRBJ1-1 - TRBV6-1 ASSGVAPSLKAF
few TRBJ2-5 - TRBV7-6 ASSWTGTRGETQY
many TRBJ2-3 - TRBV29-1 SVENLDTQY
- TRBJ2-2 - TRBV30 AWVRAERNTGELF
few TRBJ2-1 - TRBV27 ASSAISNEQF
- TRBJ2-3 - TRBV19 ASSLRARSLTDTQY
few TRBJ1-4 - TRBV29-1 SAGGGLTTNEKLF
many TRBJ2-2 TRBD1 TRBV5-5 ASSLRGQGELF
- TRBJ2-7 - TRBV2 ASSEGDSIYEQY
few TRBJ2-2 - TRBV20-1 SAVVPTPAFTGELF
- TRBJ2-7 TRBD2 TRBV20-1 SASISPWARGAYEQY
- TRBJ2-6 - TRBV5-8 ASSFRVGPGANVLT
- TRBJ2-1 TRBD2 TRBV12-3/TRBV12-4 ASSPGLASYNEQF
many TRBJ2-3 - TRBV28 ATTGARRDTQY
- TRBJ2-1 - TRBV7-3 ASSPHRDVEQF
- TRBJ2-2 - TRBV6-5 ASSYSEAPRGELF
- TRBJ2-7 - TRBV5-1 ASSLVLGSTYEQY
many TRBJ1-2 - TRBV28 ASSSGNGLNYGYT
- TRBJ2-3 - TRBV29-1 SSGRGDTQY
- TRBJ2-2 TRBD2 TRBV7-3 ASSISGSNSGELF